This T cell receptor beta chain was sequenced for a study of blood T cell repertoires in COVID-19. Across the whole study: Samples representing acute and convalescent COVID-19 were sourced from the United States, Italy and Spain. Sources were T cells, B-cell-depleted T cells, or PBMCs; the material itself was cDNA or gDNA.

Authors' processing steps: Cell counts per sample came from amplifying reference gene primers. Generated by immunoSEQ multiplex PCR, the TCRdb table keeps only in-frame clones and is missing some. V and J calls and clone size are those listed in that table; D and trimming were worked out from the DNA. The sample holds approximately 230,000 clones, 65% to 80% seen once. This clone showed up just once. After removal of 2 bases from V and 10 bases from J, the junction contained 6 bases not matched to a gene. The CDR3 has 13 amino acids. Germline values: CDR1 WNHNN, CDR2 SYGVQD (reference sequence). Sequencing used peripheral blood. V gene TRBV10-1 combines with J gene TRBJ2-3; TRBD2 aligns across 7 bases. This TCR derives from a woman aged 40 to 55 with active or convalescent COVID-19. CDR3 sequence (DNA): TGCGCCAGCAGTGAGATTGGACTAGGGGCGCAGTATTTT. Translated, it gives CASSEIGLGAQYF.